These 3 T cell receptor beta chains were all obtained from the same sample, sequenced in a study of blood T cell repertoires in COVID-19. Measured with immunoSEQ multiplex PCR; TCRdb has only the in-frame clones, and not every one. The table has 400,000 to 450,000 clones, approximately 90% seen once. The specimen was peripheral blood. Receptors originate from a woman under 40 with active or convalescent COVID-19.

The chain is built from TRBV20-1 and TRBJ2-1, with 8 bases aligning to TRBD2. The ends lost 3 bases at V and 4 bases at J; junction bases unmatched: 11. CDR1 is DFQATT, CDR2 SNEGSKA, per germline (reference sequence). There are 16 residues in the CDR3. CDR3 region: CSASVAGGRVYNEQFF. The CDR3 DNA is TGCAGTGCTAGTGTGGCGGGGGGTAGGGTTTACAATGAGCAGTTCTTC.

This clone was seen once. The chain couples TRBV5-1 to TRBJ1-1; D remains unclear. V shed 4 bases and J shed 1 base, with 14 bases lying between them. Germline loops: CDR1 SGHRS, CDR2 YFSETQ. The CDR3 loop spans 15 amino acids. The CDR3 coding sequence is TGCGCCAGCAGCACGGGAGGGATGGCGAACACTGAAGCTTTCTTT. It translates to CASSTGGMANTEAFF. Supplemented by reference TRBV5-1 and TRBJ1-1, the full variable domain reads KAGVTQTPRYLIKTRGQQVTLSCSPISGHRSVSWYQQTPGQGLQFLFEYFSETQRNKGNFPGRFSGRQFSNSRSEMNVSTLELGDSALYLCASSTGGMANTEAFFGQGTRLTVV.

This chain links TRBV28 with TRBJ2-7, with D possibly TRBD1 on 6 matching bases. This CDR3 spans 19 amino acids. Germline CDR1 reads MDHEN; CDR2 reads SYDVKM. V lost 5 bases and J lost 0, with 26 bases in between. CDR3 DNA: TGTGCCAGCAGTCCCAGGGGAGCTAGCCGGAGACCCCGCTCCTACGAGCAGTACTTC. As protein: CASSPRGASRRPRSYEQYF.